The 17 T cell receptor beta chains in this list originate from one sample, sequenced in a study of blood T cell repertoires in COVID-19. Here immunoSEQ multiplex PCR was the method, and the copy in TCRdb shows in-frame clones only, minus some. The sample contains some 240,000 clones, roughly 84% of which appear only once. Sequencing used peripheral blood. The receptor source for this set is a middle-aged woman who had recovered from COVID-19.

The rearrangement uses TRBV4-3 and TRBJ1-1; 7 nucleotides line up with TRBD1. This CDR3 region has 16 residues. J gave up 3 bases and V 1 base, and 8 bases lay outside the gene matches. The germline V gene has CDR1 LGHNA and CDR2 YSLEER. Written as DNA, the CDR3 is TGCGCCAGCAGCCAAGCGGCGGACAGGATGTACACTGAAGCTTTCTTT. Translation gives CASSQAADRMYTEAFF.

V usage is TRBV6-6 and J usage is TRBJ1-3, with 7 positions matching TRBD1. CDR3 size: 14 residues. After removal of 7 bases from V and 6 bases from J, the junction contained 9 bases not matched to a gene. Germline values: CDR1 MNHNY, CDR2 SVGAGI (reference sequence). The CDR3 DNA reads as TGTGCCAGCAATACGGGACAGAAAATAAACACCATATATTTT. This sequence encodes CASNTGQKINTIYF.

This clone appeared a few times. The chain recombines TRBV19 with TRBJ1-5, with D maybe TRBD1 (6 bases). CDR3 length: 15 residues. The V gene's germline CDR1 is LNHDA and CDR2 SQIVND (reference sequence). Trimming removed 4 bases at V and 5 bases at J, with 15 bases between. The chain's CDR3 is CASSSGRGDDQPQHF. The CDR3 DNA sequence: TGTGCCAGTAGTAGTGGCAGGGGAGATGATCAGCCCCAGCATTTT.

The chain links TRBV6-2 or TRBV6-3 to TRBJ2-7, with TRBD1 matching over 9 bases. Germline CDR1 is MNHEY and CDR2 is SVGEGT. Trimming cost V 6 bases and J 9 bases; bases outside gene matches: 6. This CDR3 region has 12 residues. As DNA, the CDR3 is TGTGCCAGCAGCACAGGGGGCCCAACGCAGTACTTC. Translating gives CASSTGGPTQYF.

The genes are TRBV6-5 and TRBJ2-1; 9 positions match TRBD1. The V and J ends lost 10 bases and 5 bases, in that order; junction bases with no gene match: 6. In germline, CDR1 is MNHEY, CDR2 SVGAGI. This CDR3 has 13 residues. Here the CDR3 reads CATGQGPHNEQFF. The CDR3 coding sequence is TGTGCCACAGGACAGGGGCCGCACAATGAGCAGTTCTTC.

The rearrangement joins TRBV9 to TRBJ1-2; TRBD1 is a possible D gene (5 bases). The germline V and J ends were trimmed by 0 bases and 4 bases, with 13 bases remaining between them. Per the germline V gene, CDR1 is SGDLS and CDR2 is YYNGEE. The CDR3 is 15 amino acids. CDR3 sequence (DNA): TGTGCCAGCAGCGTAGGCTCCGACAGCTTCTATGGCTACACCTTC. It specifies CASSVGSDSFYGYTF.

The gene calls are TRBV6-2 or TRBV6-3 and TRBJ2-1; 7 positions agree with TRBD1. The CDR3 extends over 16 amino acids. CDR1 and CDR2 (germline): MNHEY, SVGEGT. With V trimmed by 6 bases and J by 5 bases, 13 bases remained unmatched. The CDR3 region is CASSPGQAPKNNEQFF. In nucleotides, the CDR3 is TGTGCCAGCAGCCCTGGACAGGCCCCCAAAAACAATGAGCAGTTCTTC.

This chain connects TRBV5-1 to TRBJ2-2, with D uncertain. The V and J ends lost 7 bases and 6 bases respectively, with 10 bases between them. The CDR3 is 12 residues long. The germline CDR1 and CDR2 sequences are SGHRS and YFSETQ. The CDR3 spells CASRSNSGELFF. DNA for the CDR3: TGCGCCAGCCGATCAAACTCCGGGGAGCTGTTTTTT.

The rearrangement uses TRBV11-2 and TRBJ2-1; 10 bases are a match to TRBD2. Trimming took 3 bases from V and 2 from J; bases not matched to a gene: 13. CDR3 size: 19 residues. The germline gives CDR1 SGHAT, CDR2 FQNNGV. This chain's CDR3 is CASSFSSSGGAGAYNEQFF. Here the CDR3 DNA reads TGTGCCAGCAGCTTTTCTTCCAGCGGGGGGGCCGGAGCCTACAATGAGCAGTTCTTC.

J is TRBJ2-2 and V is TRBV30, with 9 bases fitting TRBD1. Germline V gives CDR1 GTSNPN, CDR2 SVGIG (reference sequence). This CDR3 has 16 amino acids. With V trimmed by 5 bases and J by 4 bases, 11 bases remained unmatched. CDR3 amino acids: CAWALSGQGFTGELFF. The CDR3 DNA reads as TGTGCCTGGGCCCTCTCGGGACAGGGTTTCACCGGGGAGCTGTTTTTT.

This clone was seen many times. The rearrangement joins TRBV2 to TRBJ2-3; weak D call: TRBD2 (7 bases). The CDR3 consists of 15 residues. Germline V gene lookup returns CDR1 SNHLY and CDR2 FYNNEI. V lost 8 bases, J lost 5 bases, and 20 bases lay in between. The DNA for the CDR3 is TGTGCCAGCGTACGGGATTTAGGGGGGGGAGATACGCAGTATTTT. This codes for CASVRDLGGGDTQYF.

This clone occurred a few times. This chain uses TRBV2 with TRBJ1-4; D is possibly TRBD1 (6 bases). The CDR3 sequence is 14 residues long. Germline-derived CDR1 and CDR2 are SNHLY and FYNNEI. Trimming removed 6 bases from V and 4 bases from J, with 12 bases in between. In DNA form, the CDR3 reads TGTGCCAGCAGCCCCGGGACAAATAATGAAAAACTGTTTTTT. It codes for CASSPGTNNEKLFF.

The chain is built from TRBV6-5 and TRBJ1-4; the match to TRBD1 covers 8 bases. The junction had 6 bases not matched to a gene; V was cut back by 6 bases and J by 3 bases. Germline CDR1 reads MNHEY; CDR2 reads SVGAGI. CDR3 length: 15 amino acids. The CDR3 DNA sequence: TGTGCCAGCAGATCTACAGGGGGACCTAATGAAAAACTGTTTTTT. This translates into CASRSTGGPNEKLFF.

This chain joins TRBV28 and TRBJ1-5, with a possible D match to TRBD1 (5 bases). V was pared by 4 bases and J by 0 bases, with 10 bases between. Germline CDR1 reads MDHEN; CDR2 reads SYDVKM. This CDR3 spans 15 amino acids. The CDR3 sequence: CASSSTGFSNQPQHF. The CDR3 DNA is TGTGCCAGCAGTTCAACAGGCTTTAGCAATCAGCCCCAGCATTTT.

The chain joins TRBV19 to TRBJ1-5; the D gene is possibly TRBD1 (6 bases). Trimming stripped 5 bases from V and 4 bases from J, with 15 bases between. Germline CDR1 is LNHDA and CDR2 is SQIVND (reference sequence). This CDR3 is built from 15 residues. The CDR3 DNA reads TGTGCCAGTAGTGTGGGGGCGTTTGGTAATCAGCCCCAGCATTTT. Amino acid sequence: CASSVGAFGNQPQHF.

J is TRBJ2-1 and V is TRBV3-1 (or the pseudogene TRBV3-2); 7 bases match TRBD2. This CDR3 is 14 amino acids long. Germline CDR1 and CDR2: LGHDT and YNNKEL (reference sequence). V gave up 1 base and J gave up 9 bases; unmatched junction bases: 6. This CDR3 is CASSQGASGLEQFF. The CDR3 DNA reads as TGTGCCAGCAGCCAAGGGGCTAGCGGCCTTGAGCAGTTCTTC.

The rearrangement uses TRBV11-2 and TRBJ1-4, with unresolved D. The CDR3 spans 12 residues. Trimming removed 5 bases from V and 9 bases from J, with 10 bases in between. Germline V CDR1 and CDR2: SGHAT, FQNNGV. CDR3 nucleotide sequence: TGTGCCAGCAGCCGAACGGGTAAAAAACTGTTTTTT. This encodes CASSRTGKKLFF.